A selection of T cell receptor beta chains follows, all from one sample in a study of neoadjuvant anti-PD-1 for oral cavity cancer. The repertoire was sequenced with immunoSEQ multiplex PCR; TCRdb's copy has only in-frame clones and lacks some. The sample has more than 30,000 clones, around 40% seen once. Sequences were derived from tumor tissue, sampled after nivolumab (anti-PD-1) treatment. Source of these receptors: a person between 40 and 80 years old with oral cavity squamous cell carcinoma. Both conserved end residues are part of each CDR3. The D gene is left open where the match is weak. Where a row states a size, it is once, few, many or the class of an expanded clone; other rows omit it.

abundance: .
j_gene: TRBJ2-7
d_gene: .
v_gene: TRBV4-1
CDR3nt: TGCGCCAGCAGCCCACAGGGAACCTACGAGCAGTACTTC
CDR3aa: CASSPQGTYEQYF

abundance: medium-sized
j_gene: TRBJ1-5
d_gene: .
v_gene: TRBV6-1
CDR3nt: TGTGCCAGCAGTGCTAACATAGGTCAGCCCCAGCATTTT
CDR3aa: CASSANIGQPQHF

abundance: .
j_gene: TRBJ1-2
d_gene: .
v_gene: TRBV6-1
CDR3nt: TGTGCCAGCGAGGGGAGTAGATATGGCTACACCTTC
CDR3aa: CASEGSRYGYTF

abundance: .
j_gene: TRBJ2-2
d_gene: .
v_gene: TRBV7-9
CDR3nt: TGTGCCAGCAGCCCTCCGACCGGGGAGCTGTTTTTT
CDR3aa: CASSPPTGELFF

abundance: .
j_gene: TRBJ1-3
d_gene: .
v_gene: TRBV6-6
CDR3nt: TGTGCCAGCAGCATTTGGGGGGACGGAAACACCATATATTTT
CDR3aa: CASSIWGDGNTIYF

abundance: .
j_gene: TRBJ2-5
d_gene: .
v_gene: TRBV6-6
CDR3nt: TGTGCCAGCTTAAGGGGAGAGACCCAGTACTTC
CDR3aa: CASLRGETQYF

abundance: .
j_gene: TRBJ2-7
d_gene: .
v_gene: TRBV27
CDR3nt: TGTGCCAGCAGATACAGACTAGGAGGAGAGCAGTACTTC
CDR3aa: CASRYRLGGEQYF

abundance: few
j_gene: TRBJ2-7
d_gene: TRBD1
v_gene: TRBV6-5
CDR3nt: TGTGCCAGCAGTTACTCGGGGACAGTAGGCTACGAGCAGTACTTC
CDR3aa: CASSYSGTVGYEQYF

abundance: once
j_gene: TRBJ2-3
d_gene: TRBD1
v_gene: TRBV5-1
CDR3nt: TGCGCCAGCAGCTTGGCAAGACAGGGGCCGTCTCTCACAGATACGCAGTATTTT
CDR3aa: CASSLARQGPSLTDTQYF

abundance: .
j_gene: TRBJ2-7
d_gene: TRBD1
v_gene: TRBV2
CDR3nt: TGTGCCAGCAGCCGAGATCTGACAGGGGTCGGCTACGAGCAGTACTTC
CDR3aa: CASSRDLTGVGYEQYF